The T cell receptor beta chain under discussion was sequenced for a study of beta chain features in type 1 diabetes. Whole-study results and caveats: People with Type 1 diabetes carried modestly yet significantly shorter TCRB CDR3s in all four CD4+ subsets. Sequencing used cDNA, and cells with high TCR expression could therefore be over-represented.

Reverse transcribing all isolated RNA meant expressed TCRB transcripts were sequenced. Sequenced naive, central memory and regulatory T cell samples produced an average of about 3.9 million reads. Clones were sequenced by immunoSEQ multiplex PCR, and TCRdb holds only the in-frame ones, with some missing. The sample lists some 330,000 clones, around 10% occurring once. Points on this clone: Its cognate antigen is unknown.

Sequencing was done on a sample of naive CD4+ T cells from blood. This clonotype originated in a woman in her 30s in good health.

The CDR3: CASSPSAPTDTQYF. As DNA, the CDR3 is TGTGCCAGCAGTCCCAGCGCTCCCACAGATACGCAGTATTTT. The J gene is TRBJ2-3, the V gene TRBV28; no firm D call. Trimming stripped 5 bases from V and 2 bases from J, with 11 bases between. Looked up from germline, CDR1 is MDHEN and CDR2 is SYDVKM. This CDR3 has 14 residues.